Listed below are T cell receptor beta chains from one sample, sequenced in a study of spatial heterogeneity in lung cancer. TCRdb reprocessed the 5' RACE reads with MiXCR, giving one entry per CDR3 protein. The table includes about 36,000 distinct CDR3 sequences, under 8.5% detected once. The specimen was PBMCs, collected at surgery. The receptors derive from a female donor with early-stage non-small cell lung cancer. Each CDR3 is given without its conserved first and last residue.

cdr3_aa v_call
ASSLSWGGGPHEQY TRBV5-1
ASRSQGGRNQETQY TRBV6-2/TRBV6-3
AWSRHRTQETQY TRBV30
ASSIQQGANEKLF TRBV19
ATGTGGNTEAF TRBV5-4
ASSLSWNTEAF TRBV7-6
ASSSPGGIGVAGRGDTQY TRBV11-2
ASSFQTGGLYEQY TRBV5-5
ASSAARGQPWETQY TRBV7-2
ASSQDAVGTEAF TRBV4-3
SAPRGGRTHEQY TRBV20-1
ASSVAGAYEQY TRBV2
ASTPSYSLSGNTIY TRBV6-5
ASSLQASNTEAF TRBV5-5
ASSVGRGSDEKLF TRBV2
ASSIEAAPTD TRBV19
ASSLGLLTGTDTQY TRBV5-1
AIKGLAGTDTQY TRBV10-3
SVWQGEQY TRBV29-1
ASSMGPQRGYGYT TRBV19
ASSGQSGRGTTGELF TRBV6-1
SASRSRSGELF TRBV20-1
ASSPRDGTYEQY TRBV12-3/TRBV12-4